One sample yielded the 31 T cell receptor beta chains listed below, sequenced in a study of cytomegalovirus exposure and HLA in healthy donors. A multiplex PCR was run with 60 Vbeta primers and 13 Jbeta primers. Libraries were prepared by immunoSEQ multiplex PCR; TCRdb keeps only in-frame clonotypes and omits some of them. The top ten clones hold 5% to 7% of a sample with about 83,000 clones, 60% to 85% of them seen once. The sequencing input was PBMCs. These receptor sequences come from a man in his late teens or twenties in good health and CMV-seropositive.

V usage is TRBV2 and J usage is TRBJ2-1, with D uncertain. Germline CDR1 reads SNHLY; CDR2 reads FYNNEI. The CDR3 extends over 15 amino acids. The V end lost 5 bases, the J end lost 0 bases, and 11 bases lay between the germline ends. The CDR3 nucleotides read TGTGCCAGCAGTATTATGAGTGGCTCCTACAATGAGCAGTTCTTC. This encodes CASSIMSGSYNEQFF.

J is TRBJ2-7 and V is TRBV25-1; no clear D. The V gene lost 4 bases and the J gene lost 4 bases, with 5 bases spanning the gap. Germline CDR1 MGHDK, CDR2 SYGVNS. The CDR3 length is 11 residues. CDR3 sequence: CASSAGYEQYF. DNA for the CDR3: TGTGCCAGCAGTGCGGGTTACGAGCAGTACTTC.

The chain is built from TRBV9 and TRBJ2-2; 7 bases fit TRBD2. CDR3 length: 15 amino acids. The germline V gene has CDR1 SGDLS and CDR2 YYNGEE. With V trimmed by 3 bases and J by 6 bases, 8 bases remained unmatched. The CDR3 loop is CASSAGLEFPGELFF. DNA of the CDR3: TGTGCCAGCAGCGCCGGACTAGAATTTCCCGGGGAGCTGTTTTTT. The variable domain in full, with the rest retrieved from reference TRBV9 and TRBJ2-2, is DSGVTQTPKHLITATGQRVTLRCSPRSGDLSVYWYQQSLDQGLQFLIQYYNGEERAKGNILERFSAQQFPDLHSELNLSSLELGDSALYFCASSAGLEFPGELFFGEGSRLTVL.

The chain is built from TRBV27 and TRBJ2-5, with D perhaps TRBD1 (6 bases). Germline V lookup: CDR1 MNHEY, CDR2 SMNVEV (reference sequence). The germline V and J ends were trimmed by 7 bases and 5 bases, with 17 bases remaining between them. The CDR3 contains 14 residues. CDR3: CASTSNGQLETQYF. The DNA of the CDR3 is TGTGCCAGCACTTCCAACGGACAGCTTGAGACCCAGTACTTC.

The CDR3 sequence: CASSQFQDTEAFF. The CDR3 coding sequence is TGCGCCAGCAGCCAATTCCAGGACACTGAAGCTTTCTTT. The chain has TRBV4-1 and TRBJ1-1; D ambiguous. The V and J ends lost 2 bases and 3 bases respectively, with 7 bases between them. There are 13 residues in the CDR3. From germline, CDR1 is MGHRA and CDR2 YSYEKL.

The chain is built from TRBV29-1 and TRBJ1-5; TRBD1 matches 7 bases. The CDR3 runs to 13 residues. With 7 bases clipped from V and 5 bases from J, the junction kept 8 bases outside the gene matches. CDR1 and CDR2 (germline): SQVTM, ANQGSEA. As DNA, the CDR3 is TGCAGCGCCGGAGGCAGGGGGGATCAGCCCCAGCATTTT. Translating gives CSAGGRGDQPQHF.

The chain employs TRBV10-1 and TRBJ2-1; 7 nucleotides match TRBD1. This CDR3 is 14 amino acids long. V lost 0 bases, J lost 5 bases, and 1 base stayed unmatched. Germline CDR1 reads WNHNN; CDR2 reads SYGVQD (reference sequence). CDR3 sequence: CASSESGGHNEQFF. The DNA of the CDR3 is TGCGCCAGCAGTGAGTCAGGGGGCCACAATGAGCAGTTCTTC.

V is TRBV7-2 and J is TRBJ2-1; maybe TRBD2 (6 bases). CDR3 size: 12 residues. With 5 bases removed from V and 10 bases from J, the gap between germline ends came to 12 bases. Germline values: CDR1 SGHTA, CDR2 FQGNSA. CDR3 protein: CASSTTSGEQFF. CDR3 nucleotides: TGTGCCAGCAGCACGACTAGTGGCGAGCAGTTCTTC.

For the CDR3, the DNA is TGTGCCAGCAGCTCACTTTCCGGGAATGAGCAGTTCTTC. Protein sequence: CASSSLSGNEQFF. V usage is TRBV7-9 and J usage is TRBJ2-1, with D unclear. V gave up 4 bases and J gave up 7 bases, with 11 bases separating them. Germline-derived CDR1 and CDR2 are SEHNR and FQNEAQ (reference sequence). The CDR3 loop spans 13 amino acids. Together with reference TRBV7-9 and TRBJ2-1, the CDR3 gives the full variable domain: DTGVSQNPRHKITKRGQNVTFRCDPISEHNRLYWYRQTLGQGPEFLTYFQNEAQLEKSRLLSDRFSAERPKGSFSTLEIQRTEQGDSAMYLCASSSLSGNEQFFGPGTRLTVL.

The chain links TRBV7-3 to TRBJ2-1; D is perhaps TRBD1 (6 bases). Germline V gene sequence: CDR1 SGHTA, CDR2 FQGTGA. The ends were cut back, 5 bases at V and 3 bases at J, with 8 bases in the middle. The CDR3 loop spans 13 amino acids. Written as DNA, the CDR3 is TGTGCCAGCAGCCGGACAGACTACAATGAGCAGTTCTTC. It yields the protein CASSRTDYNEQFF.

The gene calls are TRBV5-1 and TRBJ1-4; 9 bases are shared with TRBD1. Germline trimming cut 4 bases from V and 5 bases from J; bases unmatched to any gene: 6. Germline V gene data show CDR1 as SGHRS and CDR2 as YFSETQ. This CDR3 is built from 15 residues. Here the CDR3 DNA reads TGCGCCAGCAGCCGACGACAGGGGGAAAATGAAAAACTGTTTTTT. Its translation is CASSRRQGENEKLFF.

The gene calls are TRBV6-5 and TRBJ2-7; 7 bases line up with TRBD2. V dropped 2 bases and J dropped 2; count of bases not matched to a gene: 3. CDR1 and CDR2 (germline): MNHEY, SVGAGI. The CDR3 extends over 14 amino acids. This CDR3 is CASSYEGGPYEQYF. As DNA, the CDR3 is TGTGCCAGCAGTTACGAGGGAGGGCCCTACGAGCAGTACTTC.

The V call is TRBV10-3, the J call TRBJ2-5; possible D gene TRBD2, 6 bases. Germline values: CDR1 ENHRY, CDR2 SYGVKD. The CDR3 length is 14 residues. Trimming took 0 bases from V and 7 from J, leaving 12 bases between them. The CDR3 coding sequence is TGTGCCATCAGTGAGTCGGCTGTGGGGGGGACCCAGTACTTC. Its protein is CAISESAVGGTQYF.

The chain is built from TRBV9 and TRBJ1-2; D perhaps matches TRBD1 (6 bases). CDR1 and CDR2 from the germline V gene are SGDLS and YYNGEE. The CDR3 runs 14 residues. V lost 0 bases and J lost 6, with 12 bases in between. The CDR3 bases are TGTGCCAGCAGCGTAGACGAGGGGGGGGATGGCTACACCTTC. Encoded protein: CASSVDEGGDGYTF.

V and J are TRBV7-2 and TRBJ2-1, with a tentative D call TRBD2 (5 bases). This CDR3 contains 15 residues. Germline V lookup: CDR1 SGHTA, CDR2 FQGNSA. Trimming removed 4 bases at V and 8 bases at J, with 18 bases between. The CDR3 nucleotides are TGTGCCAGCAGCTCCACCTCATCTAGCTATCATGAGCAGTTCTTC. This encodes CASSSTSSSYHEQFF.

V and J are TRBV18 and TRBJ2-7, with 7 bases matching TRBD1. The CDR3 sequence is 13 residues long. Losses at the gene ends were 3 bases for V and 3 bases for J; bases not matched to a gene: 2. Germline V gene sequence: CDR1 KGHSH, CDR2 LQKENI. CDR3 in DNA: TGTGCCAGCTCACCGGGACAGAGCTACGAGCAGTACTTC. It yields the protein CASSPGQSYEQYF. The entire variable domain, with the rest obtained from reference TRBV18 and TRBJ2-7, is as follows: NAGVMQNPRHLVRRRGQEARLRCSPMKGHSHVYWYRQLPEEGLKFMVYLQKENIIDESGMPKERFSAEFPKEGPSILRIQQVVRGDSAAYFCASSPGQSYEQYFGPGTRLTVT.

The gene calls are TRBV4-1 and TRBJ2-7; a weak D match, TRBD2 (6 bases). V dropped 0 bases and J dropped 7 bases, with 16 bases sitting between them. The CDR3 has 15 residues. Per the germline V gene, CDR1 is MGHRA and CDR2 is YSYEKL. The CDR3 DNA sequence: TGCGCCAGCAGCCAAGAACCCGGAAGGGCGGGGGAGCAGTACTTC. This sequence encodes CASSQEPGRAGEQYF.

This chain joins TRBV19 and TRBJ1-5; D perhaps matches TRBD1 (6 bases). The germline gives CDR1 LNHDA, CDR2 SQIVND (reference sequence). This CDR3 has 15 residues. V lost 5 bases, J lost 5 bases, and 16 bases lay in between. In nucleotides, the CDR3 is TGTGCCAGTAGTCTGGCGGGGGGGCTTGATCAGCCCCAGCATTTT. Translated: CASSLAGGLDQPQHF.

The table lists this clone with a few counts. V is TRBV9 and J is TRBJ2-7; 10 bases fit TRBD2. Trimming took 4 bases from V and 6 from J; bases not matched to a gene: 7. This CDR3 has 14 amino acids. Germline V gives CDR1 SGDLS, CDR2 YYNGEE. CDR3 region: CASSSSGRGTEQYF. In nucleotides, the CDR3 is TGTGCCAGCAGCTCAAGCGGGAGGGGAACCGAGCAGTACTTC.

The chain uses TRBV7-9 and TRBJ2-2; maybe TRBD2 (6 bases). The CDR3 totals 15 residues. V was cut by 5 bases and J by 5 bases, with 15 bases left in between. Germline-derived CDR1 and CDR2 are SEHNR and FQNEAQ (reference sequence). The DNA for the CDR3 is TGTGCCAGCAGCCCAGGAGGGCGCGGGACCGGGGAGCTGTTTTTT. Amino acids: CASSPGGRGTGELFF.

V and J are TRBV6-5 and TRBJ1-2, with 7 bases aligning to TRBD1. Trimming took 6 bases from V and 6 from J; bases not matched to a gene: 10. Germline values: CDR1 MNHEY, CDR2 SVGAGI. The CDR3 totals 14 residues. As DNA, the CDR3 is TGTGCCAGCAGACCGACAGGGCCCCTGGATGGCTACACCTTC. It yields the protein CASRPTGPLDGYTF.

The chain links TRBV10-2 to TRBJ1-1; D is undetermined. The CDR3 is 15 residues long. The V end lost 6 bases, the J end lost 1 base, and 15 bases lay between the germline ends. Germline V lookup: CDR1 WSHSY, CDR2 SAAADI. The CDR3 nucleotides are TGCGCCAGCAGGAGGTTCCGGCAGCCGAACACTGAAGCTTTCTTT. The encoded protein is CASRRFRQPNTEAFF.

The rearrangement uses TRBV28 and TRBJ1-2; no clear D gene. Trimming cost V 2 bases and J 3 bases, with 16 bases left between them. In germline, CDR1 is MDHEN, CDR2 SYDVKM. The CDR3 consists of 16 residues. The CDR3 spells CASSLNNPAGDYGYTF. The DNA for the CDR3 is TGTGCCAGCAGTTTAAATAACCCCGCCGGGGACTATGGCTACACCTTC.

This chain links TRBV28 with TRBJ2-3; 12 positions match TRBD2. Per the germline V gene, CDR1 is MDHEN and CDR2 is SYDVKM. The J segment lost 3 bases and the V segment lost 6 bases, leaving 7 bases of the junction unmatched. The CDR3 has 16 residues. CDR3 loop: CASRNLAGGRTDTQYF. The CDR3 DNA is TGTGCCAGCAGAAACCTAGCGGGAGGGCGAACAGATACGCAGTATTTT.

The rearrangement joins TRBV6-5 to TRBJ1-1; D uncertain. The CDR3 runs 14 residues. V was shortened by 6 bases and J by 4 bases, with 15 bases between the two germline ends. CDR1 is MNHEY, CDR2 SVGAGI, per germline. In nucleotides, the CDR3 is TGTGCCAGCAGCACCCGGAGGACGGCCACTGAAGCTTTCTTT. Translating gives CASSTRRTATEAFF.

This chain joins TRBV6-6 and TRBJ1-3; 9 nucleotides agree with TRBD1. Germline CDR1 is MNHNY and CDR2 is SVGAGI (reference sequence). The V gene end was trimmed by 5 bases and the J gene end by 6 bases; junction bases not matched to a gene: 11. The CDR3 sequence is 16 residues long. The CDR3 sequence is CASSRGTGQLPNTIYF. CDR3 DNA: TGTGCCAGCAGTCGGGGGACAGGGCAGCTTCCAAACACCATATATTTT.

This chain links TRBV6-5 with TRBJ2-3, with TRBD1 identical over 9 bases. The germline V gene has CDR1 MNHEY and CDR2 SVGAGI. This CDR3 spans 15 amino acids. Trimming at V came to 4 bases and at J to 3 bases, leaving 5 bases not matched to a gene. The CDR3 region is CASSSGQGTTDTQYF. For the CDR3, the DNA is TGTGCCAGCAGTTCTGGACAGGGGACGACAGATACGCAGTATTTT.

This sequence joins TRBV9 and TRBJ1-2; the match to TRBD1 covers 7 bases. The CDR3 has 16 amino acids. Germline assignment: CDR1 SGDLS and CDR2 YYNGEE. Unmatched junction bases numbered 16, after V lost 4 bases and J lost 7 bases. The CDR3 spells CASSRLQGPDGGGYTF. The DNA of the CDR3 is TGTGCCAGCAGCAGATTACAGGGGCCCGACGGTGGTGGCTACACCTTC. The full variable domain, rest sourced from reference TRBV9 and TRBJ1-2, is DSGVTQTPKHLITATGQRVTLRCSPRSGDLSVYWYQQSLDQGLQFLIQYYNGEERAKGNILERFSAQQFPDLHSELNLSSLELGDSALYFCASSRLQGPDGGGYTFGSGTRLTVV.

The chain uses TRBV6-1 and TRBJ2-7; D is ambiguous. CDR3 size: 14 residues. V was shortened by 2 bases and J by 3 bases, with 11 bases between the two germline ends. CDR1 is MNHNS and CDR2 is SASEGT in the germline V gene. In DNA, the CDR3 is TGTGCCAGCAGTGAACTGGTGGAGAACTACGAGCAGTACTTC. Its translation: CASSELVENYEQYF.

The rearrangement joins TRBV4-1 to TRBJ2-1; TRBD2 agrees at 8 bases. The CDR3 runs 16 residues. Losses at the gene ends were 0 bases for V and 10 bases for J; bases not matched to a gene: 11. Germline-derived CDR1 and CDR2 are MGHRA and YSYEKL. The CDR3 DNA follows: TGCGCCAGCAGCCAAGAAGGGTTAGCGGGAAGGGTAGAGCAGTTCTTC. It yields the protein CASSQEGLAGRVEQFF.

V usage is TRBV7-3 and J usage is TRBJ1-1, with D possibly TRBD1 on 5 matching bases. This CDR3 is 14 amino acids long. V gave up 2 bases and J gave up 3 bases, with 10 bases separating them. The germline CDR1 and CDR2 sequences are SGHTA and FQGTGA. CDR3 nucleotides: TGTGCCAGCAGCTTAGGCGGGGGTGACACTGAAGCTTTCTTT. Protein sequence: CASSLGGGDTEAFF.